This T cell receptor beta chain was sequenced during a study of T-cell memory formation after mild COVID-19. From the 5' RACE reads, TCRdb called clonotypes with MiXCR, one entry per CDR3 protein. The table has 100,000 to 150,000 distinct CDR3 sequences, 15% to 20% seen once. This clonotype was seen more than once but under ten times. V gave up 5 bases and J gave up 4 bases; unmatched junction bases: 6. Germline values: CDR1 SGHRS, CDR2 YFSETQ. The CDR3 has 14 residues. This clonotype originated in a man aged 18 to 29 who had mild COVID-19 (a few samples of this study predate the infection). Cell type and time point are not known. V gene TRBV5-1 combines with J gene TRBJ2-3; 8 nucleotides match TRBD2. The sample comprised PBMCs or a T cell subset sorted from them (not recorded which). CDR3 protein: CASRPGLGPDTQYF. The CDR3 DNA is TGCGCCAGCAGACCGGGACTAGGGCCAGATACGCAGTATTTT.